The clone carrying this T cell receptor (beta chain) was recorded many times. V lost 4 bases to trimming and J lost 8 bases, with 11 bases between them. The V gene's germline CDR1 is KGHSH and CDR2 LQKENI. The CDR3 length is 13 residues. Described time point: patch test 1, 2 weeks after DPC sensitization. Treatment given: therapeutic diphenylcyclopropenone sensitization with weekly scalp DPC. This entry is derived from a study of human T cells and chemical hapten exposure. TCRdb ran MiXCR on the RACE reads and lists one entry per CDR3 protein. The sample has tens of thousands of distinct CDR3 sequences; more than 9% are singletons.

This TCR was sampled from a man aged 40-50 years with alopecia areata. Some clones in this sample may be carry-over from other donors' samples. The J gene is TRBJ1-4, the V gene TRBV18, with D possibly being TRBD1 (5 bases). Specimen: whole blood, collected in connection with sensitization to the hapten diphenylcyclopropenone (DPC). CDR3 sequence (DNA): TGTGCCAGCTCACGAGGGGAGGACGAAAAACTGTTTTTT. Translation: CASSRGEDEKLFF.